The T cell receptor (beta chain) under discussion was sequenced for a study of blood T cell repertoires in COVID-19. Study details: Both acute and convalescent COVID-19 samples were obtained from the United States, Italy and Spain. Sources were T cells, B-cell-depleted T cells, or PBMCs; the material itself was cDNA or gDNA.

Authors' processing steps: Estimation of nucleated cell counts relied on the amplification of reference gene primers. The assay was immunoSEQ multiplex PCR, and TCRdb's table has in-frame clones only and misses some. D and trimming come from the DNA, and the V and J calls and clone size come from that table. The sample records fewer than 200,000 clones, approximately 87% being singletons. Germline loops: CDR1 SGHTA, CDR2 FQGTGA. The CDR3 runs to 18 residues. The trim removed 1 base at V and 6 bases at J, leaving 12 bases unmatched. The clonotype was recovered from a woman aged 45-60 years who had recovered from COVID-19. The chain has TRBV7-3 and TRBJ2-3; TRBD2 aligns across 11 bases. What was sequenced was PBMCs or T cells enriched from blood (not recorded which). As DNA, the CDR3 is TGTGCCAGCAGCTTAATCGGTAGCGGGGGGGTCTGGCCGGATACGCAGTATTTT. Translation gives CASSLIGSGGVWPDTQYF.